The T cell receptor (beta chain) under discussion was sequenced for a study of T-cell reconstitution after alpha-beta-depleted transplantation in children (dated by TCRdb to 2016 to 2018). With regard to the full study: The study quantitatively tracked T-cell immune reconstitution after TCRalphabeta/CD19-depleted allogeneic hematopoietic cell transplantation in children using TCR repertoire profiling.

Library method: PCR. Sequencer: Illumina HiSeq 2500. TCR library preparation used molecular barcoding, with unique molecular identifiers applied to normalize quantification of the TCRbeta repertoire. The public reads were run again by TCRdb, first through fastp at Q25 and then through MiXCR, and only productive beta chains were kept. Every distinct CDR3 protein forms one entry, paired with its most common genes and DNA. The table for this sample lists around 200,000 distinct CDR3 sequences; 6.5% to 7.5% of them were counted only once. Around 3% of the sample belongs to the ten largest clones. This clonotype was counted at least ten times. Its antigen remains unidentified. No base-level quality is on record; no much larger clone is a single base apart. The CDR3 spans 17 residues, from the cysteine through the phenylalanine. Just the 51-base CDR3 DNA is kept, in frame starting at base 1. CDR1 DFQATT and CDR2 SNEGSKA are derived from the germline V gene (reference sequence). Germline trimming amounts to 4 bases on V and 0 bases on J, with 11 as the count of junction bases outside the gene matches.

Sequencing used PBMCs from the stem cell graft donor, obtained from the stem cell graft. This clonotype was sampled from a human donor who donated a stem cell graft to a child with Wiskott-Aldrich syndrome. Rearrangement joined TRBV20-1 to TRBJ1-5; 8 bases in the junction line up with TRBD1. CDR3 loop: CSATRTGSLSSNQPQHF. The bases read TGCAGTGCTACCCGGACAGGGAGTTTAAGTAGCAATCAGCCCCAGCATTTT.